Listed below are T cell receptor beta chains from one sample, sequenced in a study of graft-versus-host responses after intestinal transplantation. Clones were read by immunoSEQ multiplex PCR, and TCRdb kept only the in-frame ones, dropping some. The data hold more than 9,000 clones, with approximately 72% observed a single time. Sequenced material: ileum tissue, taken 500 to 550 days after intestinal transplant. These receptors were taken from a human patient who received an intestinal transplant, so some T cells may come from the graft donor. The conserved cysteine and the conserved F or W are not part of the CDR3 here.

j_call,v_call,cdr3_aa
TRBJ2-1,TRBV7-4,ASRGTGAHNEQF
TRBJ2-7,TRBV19,ASSLGVHSYEQY
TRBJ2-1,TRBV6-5,ASSYQTGGWNNEQF
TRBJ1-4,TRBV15,ATSRDNSQNEKLF
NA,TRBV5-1,ASSLEGVGYEQY
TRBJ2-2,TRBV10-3,AIKGMGLEAGELF
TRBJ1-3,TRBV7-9,ASSLWDSFSGNTIY
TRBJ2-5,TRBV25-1,ASSGNRQETQY
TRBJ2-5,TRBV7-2,ASSNRLAGVETQY
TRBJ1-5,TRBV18,ASSPQGSDQPQH
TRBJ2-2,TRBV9,ASSPYWGSGGMSTGELF
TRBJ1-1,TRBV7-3,ASSSTVYTEAF
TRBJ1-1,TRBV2,ASSGGDTEAF
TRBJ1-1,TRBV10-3,AMNREGSPPGEAF
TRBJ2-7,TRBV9,ASSAQAGSSYEQY
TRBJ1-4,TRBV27,ASSPPPGQVVHEKLF
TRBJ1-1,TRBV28,ASSLPVLNTEAF
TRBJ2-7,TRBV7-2,ASSYSRQTYEQY